This section outlines one TCR beta chain sequence together with its context. What it binds is unknown. The data stem from a study of vaccination effects on CD4 cells after COVID-19. Study as a whole: CD4+ T cells specific for antigen were expanded with viral peptide pools by the ViraFEST assay before sequencing. Post-vaccine draws lagged the second dose by a median of 72 days. Samples taken from a few convalescent patients early and late after vaccination were obtained. Study-wide findings and caveats: Marked clonal contraction was seen late after vaccination (in both infection- and vaccine-induced clones).

Repertoires were generated with immunoSEQ multiplex PCR, while TCRdb's copy carries only in-frame clones and drops some. The profile shows 35,000 to 45,000 clones, over 60% of them singletons. Following 10 days of culture, CD4+ T cells were isolated. SARS-CoV-2 infected the person between March and December 2020, as confirmed by PCR. Participants were vaccinated with two doses of either the BNT162b2 or mRNA-1273 vaccine. The CDR3 is 14 residues long. Germline loops: CDR1 SNHLY, CDR2 FYNNEI. The trim removed 6 bases at V and 7 bases at J, leaving 6 bases unmatched. The sequence was obtained from a human donor who had a prior SARS-CoV-2 infection. Specimen: CD4+ T cells from PBMCs cultured without peptide, collected after COVID-19 vaccination. This chain links TRBV2 with TRBJ2-3; 11 bases line up with TRBD2. The CDR3 sequence: CASRGTSGAYTQYF. DNA for the CDR3: TGTGCCAGCAGAGGGACTAGCGGAGCATATACGCAGTATTTT.